A single sample is the source of the 16 T cell receptor beta chains below, sequenced in a study of blood T cell repertoires in COVID-19. The assay was immunoSEQ multiplex PCR, and TCRdb's table has in-frame clones only and misses some. Among 200,000 to 250,000 clones listed, over 75% were seen once. Sequencing input: peripheral blood. The receptors were gathered from a man older than 75 with acute or convalescent COVID-19.

This clone was recorded a few times. The CDR3 here is CASRATEDQPQHF. The CDR3 DNA is TGTGCCAGCAGGGCGACAGAGGATCAGCCCCAGCATTTT. The rearrangement links TRBV12-3 or TRBV12-4 to TRBJ1-5, with D perhaps matching TRBD1 (5 bases). V was cut by 6 bases and J by 5 bases, with 11 bases left in between. The length of the CDR3 is 13 residues.

In its sample, this clone was seen a few times. Other DNA sequences of this sample code for an identical CDR3. The chain employs TRBV30 and TRBJ1-1; D is uncertain. Germline V gene lookup returns CDR1 GTSNPN and CDR2 SVGIG (reference sequence). CDR3 length: 13 amino acids. V was cut by 0 bases and J by 0 bases, with 5 bases left in between. CDR3 in DNA: TGTGCCTGGAGTGTACGGGTGAACACTGAAGCTTTCTTT. Translating it yields CAWSVRVNTEAFF.

This rearrangement joins TRBV5-1 to TRBJ1-2; 9 positions agree with TRBD1. CDR3 length: 15 amino acids. Trimming at V came to 4 bases and at J to 4 bases, leaving 8 bases not matched to a gene. Germline loops: CDR1 SGHRS, CDR2 YFSETQ. The CDR3 DNA reads TGCGCCAGCAGCACCGGACAGGGGTCTTCCTATGGCTACACCTTC. Translating gives CASSTGQGSSYGYTF.

The rearrangement uses TRBV5-1 and TRBJ1-4; the match to TRBD1 covers 9 bases. J was trimmed by 6 bases and V by 2 bases; bases with no gene match: 2. This CDR3 is 14 amino acids long. Germline V gene sequence: CDR1 SGHRS, CDR2 YFSETQ. The CDR3: CASSLRTGDEKLFF. Written as DNA, the CDR3 is TGCGCCAGCAGCTTAAGGACAGGGGATGAAAAACTGTTTTTT.

The J gene is TRBJ1-6, the V gene TRBV27; 7 nucleotides align to TRBD1. Unmatched junction bases numbered 17, after V lost 7 bases and J lost 2 bases. The germline gives CDR1 MNHEY, CDR2 SMNVEV (reference sequence). This CDR3 has 19 amino acids. In DNA, the CDR3 is TGTGCCAGCACTATGGGGAAATTAACAGGGGACCCCTATAATTCACCCCTCCACTTT. Translating it yields CASTMGKLTGDPYNSPLHF.

The chain links TRBV6-4 to TRBJ2-7; TRBD2 is a possible D gene (6 bases). Trimming pared 8 bases from V and 3 bases from J, leaving 14 bases between. This CDR3 comprises 13 residues. CDR1 MRHNA and CDR2 SNTAGT come from the germline V gene. The CDR3 DNA reads as TGTGCCAGCGGAGGAGGGGCTGTCTACGAGCAGTACGTC. This codes for CASGGGAVYEQYV.

The rearrangement links TRBV11-3 to TRBJ2-6; 15 bases line up with TRBD2. Germline loops: CDR1 SGHNT, CDR2 YENEEA. V trimming: 8 bases; J trimming: 3 bases; junction bases outside the gene matches: 5. CDR3 length: 17 amino acids. In nucleotides, the CDR3 is TGTGCCAGCGCTTCGGGACTAGCGGGAGGTGGGGCCAACGTCCTGACTTTC. Translated: CASASGLAGGGANVLTF.

The genes are TRBV28 and TRBJ2-7; 14 bases line up with TRBD2. Per the germline V gene, CDR1 is MDHEN and CDR2 is SYDVKM. With V trimmed by 5 bases and J by 7 bases, 10 bases remained unmatched. The CDR3 extends over 16 amino acids. CDR3 nucleotides: TGTGCCAGCAGTCCATCGGGACTAGCGGGAGCCGGAGAGCAGTACTTC. It encodes CASSPSGLAGAGEQYF. Together with reference TRBV28 and TRBJ2-7, the CDR3 gives the full variable domain: DVKVTQSSRYLVKRTGEKVFLECVQDMDHENMFWYRQDPGLGLRLIYFSYDVKMKEKGDIPEGYSVSREKKERFSLILESASTNQTSMYLCASSPSGLAGAGEQYFGPGTRLTVT.

The V and J genes are TRBV7-2 and TRBJ2-5; D is possibly TRBD2 (5 bases). The CDR3 length is 14 residues. Germline CDR1 is SGHTA and CDR2 is FQGNSA. V was shortened by 3 bases and J by 4 bases, with 12 bases between the two germline ends. The CDR3 coding sequence is TGTGCCAGCAGCTTGGAAGGTGGGAGAGAGACCCAGTACTTC. Amino acids: CASSLEGGRETQYF.

The rearrangement links TRBV3-1 (or the pseudogene TRBV3-2) to TRBJ1-1; 7 positions match TRBD1. The germline gives CDR1 LGHDT, CDR2 YNNKEL (reference sequence). There are 12 residues in the CDR3. The J segment lost 8 bases and the V segment lost 5 bases, leaving 5 bases of the junction unmatched. In DNA form, the CDR3 reads TGTGCCAGCAGCGCGACAGGGTACGAAGCTTTCTTT. It encodes CASSATGYEAFF.

The J gene is TRBJ1-1, the V gene TRBV30, with no clear D. The V and J ends lost 4 bases and 1 base respectively, with 7 bases between them. This CDR3 comprises 12 residues. Germline CDR1 and CDR2: GTSNPN and SVGIG (reference sequence). The CDR3 DNA follows: TGTGCCTGGACTCGAGGGAACACTGAAGCTTTCTTT. This sequence encodes CAWTRGNTEAFF.

This clone was seen a single time. J is TRBJ1-4 and V is TRBV28, with 10 bases lining up with TRBD1. V lost 4 bases to trimming and J lost 6 bases; unmatched junction nucleotides: 5. This CDR3 is built from 15 residues. The germline gives CDR1 MDHEN, CDR2 SYDVKM. CDR3 amino acids: CASSSPGTGDEKLFF. Here the CDR3 DNA reads TGTGCCAGCAGTTCCCCCGGGACAGGGGATGAAAAACTGTTTTTT. Using reference TRBV28 and TRBJ1-4 for the parts outside the CDR3, the full variable domain is DVKVTQSSRYLVKRTGEKVFLECVQDMDHENMFWYRQDPGLGLRLIYFSYDVKMKEKGDIPEGYSVSREKKERFSLILESASTNQTSMYLCASSSPGTGDEKLFFGSGTQLSVL.

The chain uses TRBV4-3 and TRBJ2-1; TRBD2 aligns across 7 bases. V shed 1 base and J 3 bases; nucleotides not matched to a gene: 6. Germline V CDR1 and CDR2: LGHNA, YSLEER. The CDR3 sequence is 16 residues long. For the CDR3, the DNA is TGCGCCAGCAGCCAAGGGGCAGCGGGGTTCTACAATGAGCAGTTCTTC. Protein sequence: CASSQGAAGFYNEQFF.

This chain joins TRBV30 and TRBJ2-7; D unresolved. This CDR3 has 13 amino acids. Germline loops: CDR1 GTSNPN, CDR2 SVGIG (reference sequence). With 5 bases removed from V and 0 bases from J, the gap between germline ends came to 11 bases. The CDR3 sequence: CAWEPGNSYEQYF. DNA of the CDR3: TGTGCCTGGGAACCAGGCAACTCCTACGAGCAGTACTTC.

V is TRBV2 and J is TRBJ2-2; 13 bases match TRBD2. Trimming took 6 bases from V and 0 from J; bases not matched to a gene: 7. The CDR3 consists of 18 residues. CDR1 is SNHLY, CDR2 FYNNEI, per germline. Here the CDR3 reads CASSAPGLAGANTGELFF. As DNA, the CDR3 is TGTGCCAGCAGCGCCCCCGGACTAGCGGGAGCGAACACCGGGGAGCTGTTTTTT.

This sequence joins TRBV5-4 and TRBJ2-3; 8 bases are shared with TRBD2. The J segment lost 2 bases and the V segment lost 0 bases, leaving 2 bases of the junction unmatched. This CDR3 region has 15 residues. The V gene's germline CDR1 is SGHNT and CDR2 YYREEE (reference sequence). CDR3 protein: CASSLASGPTDTQYF. The CDR3 DNA reads as TGTGCCAGCAGCTTGGCTAGCGGGCCCACAGATACGCAGTATTTT.